The sequence of this T cell receptor (beta chain) was determined in a study of blood T cell repertoires in COVID-19 (TCRdb year 2020). Study-level background: Samples from collaborators originated in the United States, Italy and Spain and spanned both the acute and convalescent phases of COVID-19. The samples were drawn from two sources: the first 160 participants of the ongoing ImmuneRACE study, and 1,000 to 1,500 subjects contributed by 6 global collaborators. Where HLA class I and class II types were available, the types were taken from metadata supplied by the sample provider, not from assay-based typing. Sample metadata almost always included a de-identified subject ID, COVID-19 status, age in years and sex. The repertoires were released in a freely available public database meant as a resource for research on the immune response to SARS-CoV-2. The material from the prospective study consisted of cDNA or gDNA derived from T cells, B-cell-depleted T cells, or PBMCs. Subjects who had been exposed to COVID-19, were actively infected with it, or had recovered from it provided the deeply sampled blood TCRbeta repertoires that made up the dataset.

A second Seattle source provided samples from volunteer blood donors who had recovered from COVID-19. The collaborating institutions used their own protocols to collect whole blood in K2EDTA tubes. For TCRbeta analysis, collaborators shipped samples in one of three forms: frozen whole blood, isolated PBMCs, or DNA extracted from either of those sample types. Study-wide conclusions, independent of this receptor: The amount of clinical and demographic metadata varied by source and participant and was provided uncurated.

The immunoSEQ Assay, a bias-controlled multiplex PCR, was used to amplify TCRbeta CDR3 regions from genomic DNA. The source study handled its data this way. Nucleated cell counts per sample were estimated from amplification of reference gene primers within the assay. To quantify the absolute abundance of each unique TCRbeta CDR3 rearrangement, sequence reads were collapsed and filtered. For each sample, productive Simpson clonality was calculated by taking the square root of Simpson's diversity index across productive rearrangements. TCRdb obtained this table from immuneACCESS and retained in-frame rearrangements with V and J assigned. These tables miss some clones; where compared with another copy, unresolved V genes account for less than half of the shortfall, and the remainder is unexplained. V and J calls and clone size are given by that table; D and trimming were obtained from the DNA. For this sample the table gives approximately 150,000 clones, of which about 80% were detected only once. Together, the top ten hold 10% to 15% of the sample.

About this clone: No cognate antigen has been identified for it. No per-base quality is available; no much larger clone lies one base away.

The germline V gene specifies SGHRS as CDR1 and YFSETQ as CDR2. The germline V end is reduced by 1 base and the J end by 2 bases; junction bases left unmatched: 6. The CDR3 runs 16 amino acids, cysteine and phenylalanine included. This entry keeps only the CDR3 DNA: 48 bases, framed from base 1. The source of this sequence is a man between 65 and 80 years old who had recovered from COVID-19. The chain was built from TRBV5-1 and TRBJ2-5, and 9 junction bases match TRBD2. What was sequenced was peripheral blood. The base sequence is TGCGCCAGCAGCTTGTCCCCTAGCGGGACACAAGAGACCCAGTACTTC. This is translated as CASSLSPSGTQETQYF.